Listed below are T cell receptor beta chains from one sample, sequenced in a study of PD-L1 blockade in urothelial cancer. Profiled with immunoSEQ multiplex PCR; TCRdb holds only in-frame clones, not every one. The table lists about 39,000 clones, about nine tenths of them singletons, with approximately 11% in the top ten. The source material was PBMCs, sampled around atezolizumab (anti-PD-L1) treatment. The receptor source for this set is a woman in her sixties with urothelial cancer. Both conserved end residues are part of each CDR3. A D gene is named only where the DNA matches it firmly. Some rows have no size entry. The others give once, few or many, or a class for an expanded clone.

size,V,D,J,DNA,CDR3
.,TRBV7-6,.,TRBJ2-5,TGTGCCAGCAGCTTAGGGACAACGAGCGCAGAGACCCAGTACTTC,CASSLGTTSAETQYF
.,TRBV15,.,TRBJ2-7,TGTGCCACCAGCAGAGGGGGGGTAAACTACGAGCAGTACTTC,CATSRGGVNYEQYF
.,TRBV5-5,TRBD1,TRBJ1-1,TGTGCCAGCAGCTTCATGGACAGGGGATACACTGAAGCTTTCTTT,CASSFMDRGYTEAFF
.,TRBV4-1,.,TRBJ1-2,TGCGCCAGCAGCCAATTCGCGGTTCTGGGGGGAGGCTATGGCTACACCTTC,CASSQFAVLGGGYGYTF
once,TRBV7-8,.,TRBJ1-5,TGTGCCAGCAGCTTAGCGGACTCTACTTCGCCCCAGCATTTT,CASSLADSTSPQHF
once,TRBV5-1,.,TRBJ2-5,TGCGCCAGCAGCTTGGCCTCGACAGAAGAGACCCAGTACTTC,CASSLASTEETQYF
.,TRBV5-8,.,TRBJ2-2,TGTGCCAGCAGCATCCCCAGAGGGCCGAACACCGGGGAGCTGTTTTTT,CASSIPRGPNTGELFF
.,TRBV2,TRBD2,TRBJ2-3,TGTGCCAGCAGTGTTCCGGCGGGGGGAGGGCCAGATACGCAGTATTTT,CASSVPAGGGPDTQYF
.,TRBV14,TRBD1,TRBJ2-7,TGTGCCAGCAGCCAAGAGGGACAGGGGAACACCTACGAGCAGTACTTC,CASSQEGQGNTYEQYF
.,TRBV20-1,.,TRBJ1-4,TGCAGTGCTAGGGGCGGGGAAAAACTGTTTTTT,CSARGGEKLFF
once,TRBV27,TRBD2,TRBJ2-5,TGTGCCAGCACTTCCACGGGGGGACGGATCCAAGAGACCCAGTACTTC,CASTSTGGRIQETQYF
.,TRBV5-1,.,TRBJ2-6,TGCGCCAGCAGCTTGGCCGAGCTCTCTGGGGCCAACGTCCTGACTTTC,CASSLAELSGANVLTF
.,TRBV4-2,.,TRBJ2-1,TGTGCCAGCAGCCAAGGGGACTGGGACAATGAGCAGTTCTTC,CASSQGDWDNEQFF
.,TRBV19,.,TRBJ2-1,TGTGCCAGTAGTATAGACGAGGGTTCCTACAATGAGCAGTTCTTC,CASSIDEGSYNEQFF
.,TRBV5-4,TRBD2,TRBJ2-2,TGTGCCAGCAGCCCTAGCGGGGGGGGACCCGGGGAGCTGTTTTTT,CASSPSGGGPGELFF
.,TRBV27,TRBD1,TRBJ1-2,TGTGCCAGCAGTCGAACAGGGGGCTATGGCTACACCTTC,CASSRTGGYGYTF
.,TRBV10-3,TRBD2,TRBJ2-1,TGTGCCATCGGACTAGCGGGGGGATTAGGCGATGAGCAGTTCTTC,CAIGLAGGLGDEQFF
.,TRBV19,.,TRBJ2-3,TGTGCCAGTAGGTGGGCCGATACGCAGTATTTT,CASRWADTQYF
.,TRBV28,TRBD1,TRBJ1-4,TGTGCCAGCAATCCGACAGGGTCTAATGAAAAACTGTTTTTT,CASNPTGSNEKLFF
once,TRBV18,TRBD1,TRBJ1-1,TGTGCCAGCTCACCTCAGGGGGGGAACACTGAAGCTTTCTTT,CASSPQGGNTEAFF
.,TRBV27,.,TRBJ1-2,TGTGCCAGCAGTCCGTCAGGGCCGCTCTATGGCTACACCTTC,CASSPSGPLYGYTF
.,TRBV6-6,.,TRBJ1-2,TGTGCCAGCAGTCCAGACGGGAACTATGGCTACACCTTC,CASSPDGNYGYTF
.,TRBV5-1,TRBD2,TRBJ2-7,TGCGCCAGCAGCGCTGGACTAGCGGGAGGTACAGTCTACGAGCAGTACTTC,CASSAGLAGGTVYEQYF
.,TRBV5-1,TRBD2,TRBJ2-1,TGCGCCAGCAGCTTGGTAGGCGGGAGCTCCTACAATGAGCAGTTCTTC,CASSLVGGSSYNEQFF
.,TRBV5-1,TRBD1,TRBJ2-4,TGCGCCAGCAGCGTGGGACAGTCAGCCAAAAACATTCAGTACTTC,CASSVGQSAKNIQYF
.,TRBV4-2,TRBD1,TRBJ2-1,TGTGCCAGCAGCCAGGCCCCGGACAGGAATGAGCAGTTCTTC,CASSQAPDRNEQFF
few,TRBV19,.,TRBJ2-7,TGTGCCAGTAAGGACACGAGATTCTCCTACGAGCAGTACTTC,CASKDTRFSYEQYF
once,TRBV19,.,TRBJ2-1,TGTGCCAGTAGTATATACGTTACTAGTCCTGAGCAGTTCTTC,CASSIYVTSPEQFF
.,TRBV14,.,TRBJ2-7,TGTGCCAGCAGCCCAGCAAACAGCTACTACGAGCAGTACTTC,CASSPANSYYEQYF
.,TRBV7-9,TRBD1,TRBJ2-7,TGTGCCCAAGCAGGGACAGACTCCTACGAGCAGTACTTC,CAQAGTDSYEQYF
.,TRBV27,TRBD2,TRBJ2-1,TGTGCCAGCAGTGTAGCGGGAGGCTGGTATGAGCAGTTCTTC,CASSVAGGWYEQFF
.,TRBV10-2,.,TRBJ1-1,TGCGCCAGCAGACGGGAGAACACTGAAGCTTTCTTT,CASRRENTEAFF
.,TRBV29-1,TRBD1,TRBJ2-5,TGCAGCGTTGTTGTACAGGGGGCCCAAGAGACCCAGTACTTC,CSVVVQGAQETQYF
.,TRBV4-1,TRBD2,TRBJ2-3,TGCGCCAGCAGCCAAGACCCAGGACTAGTCACAGATACGCAGTATTTT,CASSQDPGLVTDTQYF
.,TRBV10-3,TRBD2,TRBJ2-7,TGTGCCAGCAGGGAGGGGATCGGGGACTTC,CASREGIGDF
.,TRBV12-5,TRBD2,TRBJ2-1,TGTGCTAGTGGCAAGGACGGGACTAGGTACAATGAGCAGTTCTTC,CASGKDGTRYNEQFF
.,TRBV2,.,TRBJ2-5,TGTGCCAGTGACGGGGTGAACCAAGAGACCCAGTACTTC,CASDGVNQETQYF
.,TRBV28,.,TRBJ2-2,TGTGCCAGCAGGGACATAACGAACACCGGGGAGCTGTTTTTT,CASRDITNTGELFF
.,TRBV6-6,TRBD1,TRBJ2-1,TGTGCCAGCACGGAGGGACAGGGTGCCAATGAGCAGTTCTTC,CASTEGQGANEQFF
.,TRBV19,.,TRBJ1-5,TGTGCCAGTAGTAAAACCGGGGGAAGCAATCAGCCCCAGCATTTT,CASSKTGGSNQPQHF
.,TRBV28,.,TRBJ2-3,TGTGCCAGCAGTCGGGTAGGAGGGGTCACAGATACGCAGTATTTT,CASSRVGGVTDTQYF
once,TRBV5-5,.,TRBJ1-4,TGTGCCAGCAGCTTCACAGGGGAAAAACTGTTTTTT,CASSFTGEKLFF
.,TRBV18,TRBD1,TRBJ1-4,TGTGCCAGCTCCCTTTGGACAGGGGGGGAAAAACTGTTTTTT,CASSLWTGGEKLFF
.,TRBV28,.,TRBJ1-5,TGTGCCAGCAGTTTTCCCACGCGGGGAGTCTACAATCAGCCCCAGCATTTT,CASSFPTRGVYNQPQHF
.,TRBV7-2,TRBD1,TRBJ1-3,TGTGCCAGCAGCTTTGGGGGACAGGGAAACGGAAACACCATATATTTT,CASSFGGQGNGNTIYF
.,TRBV5-1,TRBD1,TRBJ2-7,TGCGCCAGCAGCTTCCAGGGGGACGAGCAGTACTTC,CASSFQGDEQYF